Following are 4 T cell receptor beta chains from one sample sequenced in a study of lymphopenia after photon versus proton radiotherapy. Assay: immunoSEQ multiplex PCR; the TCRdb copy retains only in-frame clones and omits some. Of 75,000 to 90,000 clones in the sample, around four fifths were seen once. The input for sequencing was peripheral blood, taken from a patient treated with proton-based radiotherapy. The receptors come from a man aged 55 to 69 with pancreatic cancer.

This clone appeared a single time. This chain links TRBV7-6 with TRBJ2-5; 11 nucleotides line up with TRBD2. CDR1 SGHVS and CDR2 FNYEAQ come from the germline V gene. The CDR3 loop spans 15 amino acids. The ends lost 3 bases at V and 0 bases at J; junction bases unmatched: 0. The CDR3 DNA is TGTGCCAGCAGCTTGGGACTAGCGGACCAAGAGACCCAGTACTTC. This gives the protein CASSLGLADQETQYF.

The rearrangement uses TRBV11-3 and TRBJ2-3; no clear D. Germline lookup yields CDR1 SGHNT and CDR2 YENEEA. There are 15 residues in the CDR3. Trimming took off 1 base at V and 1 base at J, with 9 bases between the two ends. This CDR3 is CASSLVGAGTDTQYF. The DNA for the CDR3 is TGTGCCAGCAGCTTAGTGGGCGCGGGCACAGATACGCAGTATTTT.

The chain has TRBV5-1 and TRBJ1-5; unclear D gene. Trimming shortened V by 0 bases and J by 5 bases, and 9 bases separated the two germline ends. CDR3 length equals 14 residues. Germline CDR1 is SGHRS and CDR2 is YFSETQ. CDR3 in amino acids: CASSLVAGDQPQHF. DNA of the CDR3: TGCGCCAGCAGCTTGGTGGCAGGAGATCAGCCCCAGCATTTT.

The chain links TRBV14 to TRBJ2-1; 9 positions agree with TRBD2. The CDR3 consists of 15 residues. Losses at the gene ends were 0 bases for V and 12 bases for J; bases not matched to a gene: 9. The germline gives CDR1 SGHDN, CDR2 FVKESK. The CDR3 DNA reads TGTGCCAGCAGCCAAGAGGTTCTTAGCGGGAGTTCGCAGTTCTTC. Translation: CASSQEVLSGSSQFF.